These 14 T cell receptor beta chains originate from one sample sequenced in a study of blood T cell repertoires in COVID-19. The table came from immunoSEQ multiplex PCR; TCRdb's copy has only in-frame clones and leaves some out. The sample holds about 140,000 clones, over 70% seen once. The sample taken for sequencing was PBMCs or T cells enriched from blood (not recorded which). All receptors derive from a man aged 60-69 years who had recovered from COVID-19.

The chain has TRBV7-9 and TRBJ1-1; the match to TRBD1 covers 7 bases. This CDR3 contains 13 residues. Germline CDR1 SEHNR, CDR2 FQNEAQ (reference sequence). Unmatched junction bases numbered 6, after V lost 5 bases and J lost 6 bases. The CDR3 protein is CASSQGVRAEAFF. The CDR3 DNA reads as TGTGCCAGCAGCCAGGGGGTTAGGGCTGAAGCTTTCTTT.

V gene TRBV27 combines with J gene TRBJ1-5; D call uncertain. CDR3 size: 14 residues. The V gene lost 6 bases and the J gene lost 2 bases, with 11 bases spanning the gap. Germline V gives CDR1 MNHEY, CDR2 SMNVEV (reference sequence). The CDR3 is CASRPSGRNQPQHF. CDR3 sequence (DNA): TGTGCCAGCAGGCCGAGTGGGCGCAATCAGCCCCAGCATTTT.

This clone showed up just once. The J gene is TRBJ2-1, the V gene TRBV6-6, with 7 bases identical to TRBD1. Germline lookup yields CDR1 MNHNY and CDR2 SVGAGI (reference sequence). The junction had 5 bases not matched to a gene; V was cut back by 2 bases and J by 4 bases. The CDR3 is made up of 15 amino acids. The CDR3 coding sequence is TGTGCCAGCAGTTACGAGGGGGCCGGTTACAATGAGCAGTTCTTC. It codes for CASSYEGAGYNEQFF.

The CDR3 DNA follows: TGTGCCAGCAGCGGGGACAGGGCTGGAAACACCATATATTTT. Encoded protein: CASSGDRAGNTIYF. The chain links TRBV9 to TRBJ1-3; the match to TRBD1 covers 9 bases. V shed 3 bases and J 2 bases; nucleotides not matched to a gene: 0. CDR1 and CDR2 (germline): SGDLS, YYNGEE. This CDR3 has 14 residues.

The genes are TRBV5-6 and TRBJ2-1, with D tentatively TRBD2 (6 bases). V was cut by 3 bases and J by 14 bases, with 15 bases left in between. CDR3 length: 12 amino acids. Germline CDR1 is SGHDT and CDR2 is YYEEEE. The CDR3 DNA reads TGTGCCAGCAGCTCGGGGACTCCTCTGGAGTTCTTC. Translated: CASSSGTPLEFF.

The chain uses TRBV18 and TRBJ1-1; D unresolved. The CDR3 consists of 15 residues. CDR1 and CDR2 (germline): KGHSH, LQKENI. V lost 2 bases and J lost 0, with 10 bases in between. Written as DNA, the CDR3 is TGTGCCAGCTCACCAGCCCTGAAGCTGAACACTGAAGCTTTCTTT. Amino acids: CASSPALKLNTEAFF. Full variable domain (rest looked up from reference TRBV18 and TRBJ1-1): NAGVMQNPRHLVRRRGQEARLRCSPMKGHSHVYWYRQLPEEGLKFMVYLQKENIIDESGMPKERFSAEFPKEGPSILRIQQVVRGDSAAYFCASSPALKLNTEAFFGQGTRLTVV.

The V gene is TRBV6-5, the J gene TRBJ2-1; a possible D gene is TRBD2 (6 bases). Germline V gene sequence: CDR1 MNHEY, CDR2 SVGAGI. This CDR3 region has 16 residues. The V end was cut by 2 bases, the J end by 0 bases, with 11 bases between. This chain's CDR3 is CASSYGGSSSYNEQFF. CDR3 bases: TGTGCCAGCAGTTACGGAGGGAGCTCCTCCTACAATGAGCAGTTCTTC.

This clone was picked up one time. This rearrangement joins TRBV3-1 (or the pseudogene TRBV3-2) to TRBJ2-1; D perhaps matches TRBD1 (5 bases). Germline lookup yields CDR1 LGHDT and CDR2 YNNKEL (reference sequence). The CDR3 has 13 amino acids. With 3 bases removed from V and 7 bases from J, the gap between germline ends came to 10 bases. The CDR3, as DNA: TGTGCCAGCAGCCAGATTAGGGGTAATGAGCAGTTCTTC. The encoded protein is CASSQIRGNEQFF.

CDR3 DNA sequence: TGTGCCAGCAGTTTTAGGGGTAATCAGCCCCAGCATTTT. Its translation: CASSFRGNQPQHF. V is TRBV6-5 and J is TRBJ1-5; D perhaps matches TRBD1 (5 bases). Germline V lookup: CDR1 MNHEY, CDR2 SVGAGI. Between the trimmed V and J ends, which lost 4 bases and 4 bases, there was a span of 8 bases. The CDR3 runs 13 residues.

In DNA, the CDR3 is TGCGCCAGCAGTGTCGGGATTGTTGGGTCCGGTCAGCCCCAGCATTTT. It translates to CASSVGIVGSGQPQHF. The gene calls are TRBV5-1 and TRBJ1-5; no clear D. CDR3 size: 16 residues. V dropped 5 bases and J dropped 6 bases, with 21 bases sitting between them. Germline values: CDR1 SGHRS, CDR2 YFSETQ.

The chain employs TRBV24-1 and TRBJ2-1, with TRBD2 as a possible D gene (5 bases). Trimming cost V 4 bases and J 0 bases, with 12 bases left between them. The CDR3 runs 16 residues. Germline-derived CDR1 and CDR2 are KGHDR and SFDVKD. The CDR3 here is CATSDVDSLSYNEQFF. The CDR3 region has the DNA TGTGCCACCAGTGACGTGGACTCCCTCTCCTACAATGAGCAGTTCTTC.

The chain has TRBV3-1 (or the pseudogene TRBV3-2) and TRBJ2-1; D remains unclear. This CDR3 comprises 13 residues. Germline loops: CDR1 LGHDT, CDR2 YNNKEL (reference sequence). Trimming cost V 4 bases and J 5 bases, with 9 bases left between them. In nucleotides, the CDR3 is TGTGCCAGCAGCCCGAGCCCGGACAATGAGCAGTTCTTC. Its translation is CASSPSPDNEQFF.

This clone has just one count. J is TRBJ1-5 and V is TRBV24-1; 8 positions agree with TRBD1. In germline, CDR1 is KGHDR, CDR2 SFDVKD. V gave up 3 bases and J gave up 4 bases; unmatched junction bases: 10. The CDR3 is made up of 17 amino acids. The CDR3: CATSDPTGQGTNQPQHF. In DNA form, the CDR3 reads TGTGCCACCAGTGATCCGACCGGACAGGGAACGAATCAGCCCCAGCATTTT.

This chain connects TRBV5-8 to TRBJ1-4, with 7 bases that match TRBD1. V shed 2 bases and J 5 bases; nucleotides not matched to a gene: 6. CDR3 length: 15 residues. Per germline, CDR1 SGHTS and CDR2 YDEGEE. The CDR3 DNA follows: TGTGCCAGCAGCTTCGAGGGGGCATCGAATGAAAAACTGTTTTTT. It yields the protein CASSFEGASNEKLFF.